The sequence of this T cell receptor (beta chain) was determined in a study of graft-versus-host responses after intestinal transplantation. The overall study: Every recipient had anti-thymocyte globulin induction and about three years of tacrolimus plus steroids.

With respect to this clone: The antigen is not known.

Regarding the study as a whole: The presence of high graft-versus-host to host-versus-graft clonal ratios in allografts characterized patients with graft-donor T cell macrochimerism. The marrow of recipients harbored GvH clones, and ileum or blood showed some of them first.

In germline, CDR1 is SGHVS, CDR2 FQNEAQ. The CDR3 is 15 residues long. Trimming stripped 3 bases from V and 4 bases from J, with 14 bases between. The data were produced by immunoSEQ multiplex PCR, yet TCRdb's version contains in-frame clones alone and is incomplete. Of 80,000 to 95,000 clones listed, around 93% were seen once; the top ten hold about 2%. The rearrangement joins TRBV7-8 to TRBJ2-3; a weak D match, TRBD1 (6 bases). The sequence was collected from a human donor who received an intestinal transplant. The sample here was unstimulated CD8+ T cells sorted from spleen or lymph node cells, taken before intestinal transplant. CDR3 amino acids: CASSFWTDSPDTQYF. For the CDR3, the DNA is TGTGCCAGCAGCTTTTGGACAGATAGCCCAGATACGCAGTATTTT.